Listed below are T cell receptor beta chains from one sample, sequenced in a study of blood T cell repertoires in COVID-19. Measured with immunoSEQ multiplex PCR; TCRdb has only the in-frame clones, and not every one. Altogether about 530,000 clones are present, roughly nine tenths being singletons, with the ten largest covering roughly 8%. Sequencing used peripheral blood. These receptors all come from a woman between 50 and 59 years old with COVID-19, enrolled during active disease. Both conserved end residues are part of each CDR3. The order of the fields is D gene, clone size, J gene, V gene, CDR3 protein, CDR3 DNA. D genes are given only for firm matches. Clone size appears in some rows only: once, few, many, or a class for an expanded clone.

d_call: TRBD2
clone_size: few
j_call: TRBJ2-2
v_call: TRBV19
cdr3_aa: CASSISGGGAGELFF
cdr3_nt: TGTGCCAGTAGTATTAGCGGGGGTGGAGCCGGGGAGCTGTTTTTT

d_call: TRBD1
clone_size: .
j_call: TRBJ2-5
v_call: TRBV20-1
cdr3_aa: CSASPGTGAQETQYF
cdr3_nt: TGCAGTGCTAGTCCCGGGACAGGGGCCCAAGAGACCCAGTACTTC

d_call: .
clone_size: once
j_call: TRBJ1-2
v_call: TRBV6-1
cdr3_aa: CASSEAGVYGYTF
cdr3_nt: TGTGCCAGCAGTGAGGCAGGCGTCTATGGCTACACCTTC

d_call: .
clone_size: .
j_call: TRBJ2-6
v_call: TRBV6-6
cdr3_aa: CASSRQASSGANVLTF
cdr3_nt: TGTGCCAGCAGTCGACAGGCAAGCTCTGGGGCCAACGTCCTGACTTTC

d_call: .
clone_size: .
j_call: TRBJ1-1
v_call: TRBV27
cdr3_aa: CASGRTEAFF
cdr3_nt: TGTGCCAGTGGGAGGACTGAAGCTTTCTTT

d_call: .
clone_size: .
j_call: TRBJ1-6
v_call: TRBV25-1
cdr3_aa: CASSVHREGSPLHF
cdr3_nt: TGTGCCAGCAGTGTTCACAGGGAGGGTTCACCCCTCCACTTT

d_call: .
clone_size: .
j_call: TRBJ1-2
v_call: TRBV29-1
cdr3_aa: CSVAEPSTGSGNYGYTF
cdr3_nt: TGCAGCGTTGCTGAGCCCTCAACAGGGTCGGGTAACTATGGCTACACCTTC

d_call: TRBD1
clone_size: .
j_call: TRBJ1-1
v_call: TRBV10-3
cdr3_aa: CATLAGAGGYTEAFF
cdr3_nt: TGTGCCACCCTCGCCGGGGCAGGGGGCTACACTGAAGCTTTCTTT

d_call: .
clone_size: .
j_call: TRBJ1-1
v_call: TRBV7-9
cdr3_aa: CASSLGQGIMNTEAFF
cdr3_nt: TGTGCCAGCAGCTTAGGGCAGGGAATTATGAACACTGAAGCTTTCTTT

d_call: TRBD1
clone_size: .
j_call: TRBJ2-1
v_call: TRBV5-6
cdr3_aa: CASSLEDREYNEQFF
cdr3_nt: TGTGCCAGCAGCTTGGAGGACAGGGAATACAATGAGCAGTTCTTC

d_call: TRBD2
clone_size: .
j_call: TRBJ2-3
v_call: TRBV13
cdr3_aa: CASSSTSGGASTDTQYF
cdr3_nt: TGTGCCAGCAGCTCGACTAGCGGGGGGGCTAGCACAGATACGCAGTATTTT

d_call: TRBD1
clone_size: .
j_call: TRBJ2-2
v_call: TRBV23-1
cdr3_aa: CASSQPLDRTETGELFF
cdr3_nt: TGCGCCAGCAGTCAACCCTTGGACAGGACGGAAACCGGGGAGCTGTTTTTT

d_call: .
clone_size: .
j_call: TRBJ1-2
v_call: TRBV5-1
cdr3_aa: CASSFQGSDGYTF
cdr3_nt: TGCGCCAGCAGCTTTCAGGGGTCTGATGGCTACACCTTC

d_call: TRBD1
clone_size: .
j_call: TRBJ1-1
v_call: TRBV30
cdr3_aa: CAWLYGTGDEAFF
cdr3_nt: TGTGCCTGGCTATACGGGACAGGGGATGAAGCTTTCTTT

d_call: .
clone_size: .
j_call: TRBJ1-5
v_call: TRBV6-1
cdr3_aa: CASSEGLGGSNQPQHF
cdr3_nt: TGTGCCAGCAGTGAAGGTTTAGGAGGTAGCAATCAGCCCCAGCATTTT

d_call: .
clone_size: .
j_call: TRBJ1-2
v_call: TRBV29-1
cdr3_aa: CSVQEGPSGYTF
cdr3_nt: TGCAGCGTTCAAGAGGGGCCGTCGGGCTACACCTTC

d_call: .
clone_size: .
j_call: TRBJ1-2
v_call: TRBV2
cdr3_aa: CAIEGGATTPTNYGYTF
cdr3_nt: TGTGCCATCGAGGGGGGGGCGACAACTCCCACTAACTATGGCTACACCTTC

d_call: TRBD1
clone_size: .
j_call: TRBJ1-6
v_call: TRBV7-3
cdr3_aa: CASSLRRGPNSPLHF
cdr3_nt: TGTGCCAGCAGCTTAAGGAGGGGGCCCAATTCACCCCTCCACTTT

d_call: .
clone_size: .
j_call: TRBJ1-1
v_call: TRBV12-5
cdr3_aa: CASGLATGSNTEAFF
cdr3_nt: TGTGCTAGTGGTTTGGCAACAGGGTCTAACACTGAAGCTTTCTTT